The entry below describes one T cell receptor beta chain. This entry belongs to a study of Ad26.COV2.S vaccination and SARS-CoV-2 variants. The wider study: Donor joined the COV1001 Ad26.COV2.S trial arm.

Treatment indicated: over 15 received Ad26.COV2.S at low or high dose, single or two shots; 5 received placebo; per-sample allocation not given. The study sampled participants on day 63 after the first vaccine or placebo injection. Germline V lookup: CDR1 LNHDA, CDR2 SQIVND (reference sequence). The CDR3 runs to 12 residues. V dropped 6 bases and J dropped 5 bases, with 10 bases sitting between them. Using immunoSEQ multiplex PCR, the repertoire was profiled, and TCRdb retains in-frame clones only, with some absent. Of around 340,000 clones in the sample, approximately 86% were seen once. The sequence was obtained from a person aged 18-60 years who received the Ad26.COV2.S COVID-19 vaccine or a placebo. The specimen comprised peripheral blood, sampled in a trial of Ad26.COV2.S vaccine versus placebo. The rearrangement links TRBV19 to TRBJ2-5; tentatively, D is TRBD1 (6 bases). The CDR3 sequence is CASRGHQETQYF. The DNA of the CDR3 is TGTGCCAGTAGGGGACATCAGGAGACCCAGTACTTC.